Listed below are T cell receptor beta chains from one sample, sequenced in a study of response to subunit inactivated influenza vaccine. TCRdb re-called the RT-PCR reads with MiXCR, one entry per CDR3 protein. The sample carries 600,000 to 850,000 distinct CDR3 sequences, less than 15% recorded once. The input for sequencing was PBMCs from blood, taken 14 days before vaccination. The receptors here all came from a man aged 45-65 years who received an inactivated influenza vaccine. CDR3s include the opening cysteine and the closing phenylalanine or tryptophan. The order of the fields is J gene, D gene, clone size, V gene, CDR3 protein, CDR3 DNA. The D gene is left open where the match is weak. The size of a clone is reported for some rows only, either as once, few or many, or as a class for expanded clones.

j_gene: TRBJ2-2
d_gene: NA
abundance: few
v_gene: TRBV6-1
CDR3aa: CASSPDPGSGRGTGELFF
CDR3nt: TGTGCCAGCAGCCCCGATCCGGGGTCCGGACGGGGCACCGGGGAGCTGTTTTTT

j_gene: TRBJ2-1
d_gene: TRBD2
abundance: many
v_gene: TRBV10-3
CDR3aa: CAIGRESYNEQFF
CDR3nt: TGTGCCATCGGGAGGGAGAGTTACAATGAGCAGTTCTTC

j_gene: TRBJ2-7
d_gene: NA
abundance: few
v_gene: TRBV5-1
CDR3aa: CASSYLGDKYSYEQYF
CDR3nt: TGCGCCAGCAGCTATTTGGGGGACAAGTATTCCTACGAGCAGTACTTC

j_gene: TRBJ2-3
d_gene: NA
abundance: NA
v_gene: TRBV5-1
CDR3aa: CASSPFRNTDTQYF
CDR3nt: TGCGCCAGCAGTCCGTTTAGGAACACAGATACGCAGTATTTT

j_gene: TRBJ2-2
d_gene: NA
abundance: NA
v_gene: TRBV2
CDR3aa: CASSIHGELFF
CDR3nt: TGTGCCAGCAGTATACACGGGGAGCTGTTTTTT

j_gene: TRBJ2-3
d_gene: TRBD2
abundance: NA
v_gene: TRBV12-3/TRBV12-4
CDR3aa: CASSRTSGSPDTQYF
CDR3nt: TGTGCCAGCAGTCGAACTAGCGGGAGCCCCGATACGCAGTATTTT

j_gene: TRBJ1-1
d_gene: NA
abundance: few
v_gene: TRBV14
CDR3aa: CASSHIGGNTEAFF
CDR3nt: TGTGCCAGCAGCCATATAGGAGGGAACACTGAAGCTTTCTTT

j_gene: TRBJ1-2
d_gene: NA
abundance: NA
v_gene: TRBV25-1
CDR3aa: CASSEGSFNYGYTF
CDR3nt: TGTGCCAGCAGTGAGGGGTCATTTAACTATGGCTACACCTTC

j_gene: TRBJ2-1
d_gene: TRBD1
abundance: many
v_gene: TRBV20-1
CDR3aa: CSARDLDRGNEQFF
CDR3nt: TGCAGTGCTAGAGATCTAGACAGGGGTAATGAGCAGTTCTTC

j_gene: TRBJ1-5
d_gene: NA
abundance: NA
v_gene: TRBV6-5
CDR3aa: CASSYPPDGPYSNQPQHF
CDR3nt: TGTGCCAGCAGTTACCCTCCGGACGGCCCTTATAGCAATCAGCCCCAGCATTTT

j_gene: TRBJ2-1
d_gene: NA
abundance: few
v_gene: TRBV12-3/TRBV12-4
CDR3aa: CASSFGGFDEQFF
CDR3nt: TGTGCCAGCAGTTTTGGGGGGTTTGATGAGCAGTTCTTC

j_gene: TRBJ1-5
d_gene: NA
abundance: few
v_gene: TRBV10-3
CDR3aa: CAISGGNSNQPQHF
CDR3nt: TGTGCCATCAGTGGAGGGAATAGCAATCAGCCCCAGCATTTT

j_gene: TRBJ2-5
d_gene: NA
abundance: NA
v_gene: TRBV18
CDR3aa: CASSPPEKETQYF
CDR3nt: TGTGCCAGCTCACCACCGGAGAAAGAGACCCAGTACTTC

j_gene: TRBJ2-3
d_gene: TRBD2
abundance: few
v_gene: TRBV27
CDR3aa: CASRALAGIGDTQYF
CDR3nt: TGTGCCAGCAGGGCACTAGCGGGAATAGGAGATACGCAGTATTTT

j_gene: TRBJ2-2
d_gene: TRBD1
abundance: few
v_gene: TRBV4-1
CDR3aa: CASSHYGSDRGNTGELFF
CDR3nt: TGCGCCAGCAGCCATTATGGATCCGACAGGGGGAACACCGGGGAGCTGTTTTTT

j_gene: TRBJ2-5
d_gene: TRBD2
abundance: few
v_gene: TRBV29-1
CDR3aa: CSVDASGRPGTQYF
CDR3nt: TGCAGCGTTGATGCTAGCGGGAGGCCAGGGACCCAGTACTTC

j_gene: TRBJ1-4
d_gene: NA
abundance: few
v_gene: TRBV30
CDR3aa: CAWSKGGPFGPTNEKLFF
CDR3nt: TGTGCCTGGAGTAAGGGAGGACCCTTCGGACCAACTAATGAAAAACTGTTTTTT

j_gene: TRBJ1-6
d_gene: TRBD1
abundance: NA
v_gene: TRBV25-1
CDR3aa: CASSVGTENSPLHF
CDR3nt: TGTGCCAGCAGTGTGGGGACAGAAAATTCACCCCTCCACTTT

j_gene: TRBJ2-7
d_gene: NA
abundance: few
v_gene: TRBV10-3
CDR3aa: CAISDPRGDGSYEQYF
CDR3nt: TGTGCCATCAGTGACCCTCGCGGGGACGGCTCCTACGAGCAGTACTTC

j_gene: TRBJ2-7
d_gene: NA
abundance: few
v_gene: TRBV28
CDR3aa: CASSFEGFSYEQYF
CDR3nt: TGTGCCAGCAGTTTCGAAGGGTTCTCCTACGAGCAGTACTTC

j_gene: TRBJ1-2
d_gene: TRBD1
abundance: NA
v_gene: TRBV5-1
CDR3aa: CASSWTGYSYGYTF
CDR3nt: TGCGCCAGCAGCTGGACAGGGTATAGCTATGGCTACACCTTC

j_gene: TRBJ2-1
d_gene: TRBD2
abundance: NA
v_gene: TRBV7-9
CDR3aa: CASSASSGGYNEQFF
CDR3nt: TGTGCCAGCAGCGCCTCTAGCGGGGGATACAATGAGCAGTTCTTC

j_gene: TRBJ2-5
d_gene: TRBD2
abundance: few
v_gene: TRBV5-1
CDR3aa: CASSPLPLAGQETQYF
CDR3nt: TGCGCCAGCAGCCCTCTACCACTAGCGGGGCAAGAGACCCAGTACTTC

j_gene: TRBJ2-5
d_gene: TRBD2
abundance: once
v_gene: TRBV7-8
CDR3aa: CASSVTSGGYQETQYF
CDR3nt: TGTGCCAGCAGCGTGACTAGCGGGGGGTACCAAGAGACCCAGTACTTC

j_gene: TRBJ1-2
d_gene: NA
abundance: many
v_gene: TRBV4-3
CDR3aa: CASSQEIYYGYTF
CDR3nt: TGCGCCAGCAGCCAAGAAATCTACTATGGCTACACCTTC

j_gene: TRBJ1-5
d_gene: NA
abundance: few
v_gene: TRBV6-5
CDR3aa: CASSYRQGSQPQHF
CDR3nt: TGTGCCAGCAGTTACCGGCAGGGAAGTCAGCCCCAGCATTTT

j_gene: TRBJ1-4
d_gene: NA
abundance: NA
v_gene: TRBV18
CDR3aa: CASSMRGTNEKLFF
CDR3nt: TGTGCCAGCTCAATGAGGGGAACTAATGAAAAACTGTTTTTT

j_gene: TRBJ2-5
d_gene: NA
abundance: many
v_gene: TRBV2
CDR3aa: CASSGQAGETQYF
CDR3nt: TGTGCCAGCAGTGGACAGGCAGGAGAGACCCAGTACTTC

j_gene: TRBJ1-1
d_gene: NA
abundance: NA
v_gene: TRBV4-2
CDR3aa: CASEEKASTEAFF
CDR3nt: TGTGCCAGCGAGGAAAAGGCGAGCACTGAAGCTTTCTTT

j_gene: TRBJ1-2
d_gene: NA
abundance: many
v_gene: TRBV4-2
CDR3aa: CASSQDRSGDGYTF
CDR3nt: TGTGCCAGCAGCCAAGATCGTTCTGGAGATGGCTACACCTTC

j_gene: TRBJ1-1
d_gene: NA
abundance: few
v_gene: TRBV30
CDR3aa: CAWSVVSEVPEAFF
CDR3nt: TGTGCCTGGAGTGTGGTCTCAGAGGTCCCTGAAGCTTTCTTT

j_gene: TRBJ2-2
d_gene: TRBD1
abundance: many
v_gene: TRBV6-2/TRBV6-3
CDR3aa: CASTGQGSTGELFF
CDR3nt: TGTGCCAGCACCGGACAGGGATCTACCGGGGAGCTGTTTTTT

j_gene: TRBJ1-2
d_gene: NA
abundance: NA
v_gene: TRBV30
CDR3aa: CAWSQGRTVGYTF
CDR3nt: TGTGCCTGGAGTCAAGGCCGTACTGTTGGCTACACCTTC

j_gene: TRBJ2-7
d_gene: NA
abundance: few
v_gene: TRBV30
CDR3aa: CAWSVHAGREQYF
CDR3nt: TGTGCCTGGAGTGTTCACGCAGGGCGCGAGCAGTACTTC

j_gene: TRBJ2-7
d_gene: NA
abundance: NA
v_gene: TRBV6-2/TRBV6-3
CDR3aa: CASSQPTAFYSYEQYF
CDR3nt: TGTGCCAGCAGTCAACCTACAGCGTTCTACTCCTACGAGCAGTACTTC

j_gene: TRBJ2-2
d_gene: TRBD2
abundance: few
v_gene: TRBV3-1
CDR3aa: CASSRTSGGPTAGELFF
CDR3nt: TGTGCCAGCAGCCGTACTAGCGGGGGGCCAACGGCCGGGGAGCTGTTTTTT

j_gene: TRBJ2-6
d_gene: NA
abundance: few
v_gene: TRBV28
CDR3aa: CASRLTPGANVLTF
CDR3nt: TGTGCCAGCAGACTCACCCCTGGGGCCAACGTCCTGACTTTC

j_gene: TRBJ1-1
d_gene: NA
abundance: NA
v_gene: TRBV5-4
CDR3aa: CASSFRAGGEAFF
CDR3nt: TGTGCCAGCAGCTTTCGAGCGGGCGGTGAAGCTTTCTTT

j_gene: TRBJ2-1
d_gene: NA
abundance: few
v_gene: TRBV24-1
CDR3aa: CATSGGSGPSSYNEQFF
CDR3nt: TGTGCCACCAGTGGAGGGAGCGGGCCAAGCTCCTACAATGAGCAGTTCTTC

j_gene: TRBJ1-3
d_gene: NA
abundance: NA
v_gene: TRBV12-3/TRBV12-4
CDR3aa: CASRRLGHSGNTIYF
CDR3nt: TGTGCCAGCAGGAGGCTGGGTCACTCTGGAAACACCATATATTTT

j_gene: TRBJ1-4
d_gene: NA
abundance: NA
v_gene: TRBV6-2/TRBV6-3
CDR3aa: CASTQEATNEKLFF
CDR3nt: TGTGCCAGCACCCAAGAGGCAACTAATGAAAAACTGTTTTTT

j_gene: TRBJ2-1
d_gene: NA
abundance: few
v_gene: TRBV15
CDR3aa: CATSRAARNEQFF
CDR3nt: TGTGCCACCTCAAGAGCCGCCCGGAATGAGCAGTTCTTC

j_gene: TRBJ1-5
d_gene: TRBD1
abundance: NA
v_gene: TRBV29-1
CDR3aa: CSVASGTGDQPQHF
CDR3nt: TGCAGCGTCGCTTCCGGGACAGGAGACCAGCCCCAGCATTTT

j_gene: TRBJ2-5
d_gene: NA
abundance: many
v_gene: TRBV12-3/TRBV12-4
CDR3aa: CASSLVAQETQYF
CDR3nt: TGTGCCAGCAGCTTGGTGGCACAAGAGACCCAGTACTTC

j_gene: TRBJ2-2
d_gene: NA
abundance: many
v_gene: TRBV5-1
CDR3aa: CASSLVPDGELFF
CDR3nt: TGCGCCAGCAGCTTGGTGCCCGACGGGGAGCTGTTTTTT

j_gene: TRBJ2-5
d_gene: TRBD2
abundance: NA
v_gene: TRBV3-1
CDR3aa: CASSHRAGTKETQYF
CDR3nt: TGTGCCAGCAGCCACCGGGCAGGGACTAAAGAGACCCAGTACTTC

j_gene: TRBJ2-7
d_gene: TRBD2
abundance: few
v_gene: TRBV6-2/TRBV6-3
CDR3aa: CASSYLAGALQEQYF
CDR3nt: TGTGCCAGCAGTTATCTAGCGGGCGCCCTACAGGAGCAGTACTTC

j_gene: TRBJ2-1
d_gene: TRBD2
abundance: few
v_gene: TRBV9
CDR3aa: CASSVGLAGDEQFF
CDR3nt: TGTGCCAGCAGCGTAGGACTAGCGGGGGATGAGCAGTTCTTC

j_gene: TRBJ1-6
d_gene: NA
abundance: NA
v_gene: TRBV20-1
CDR3aa: CSAMPSFSLSWDSPLHF
CDR3nt: TGCAGTGCTATGCCGTCTTTCAGCCTATCTTGGGATTCACCCCTCCACTTT

j_gene: TRBJ2-7
d_gene: NA
abundance: NA
v_gene: TRBV28
CDR3aa: CASSFAADIYEQYF
CDR3nt: TGTGCCAGCAGTTTTGCGGCAGATATCTACGAGCAGTACTTC

j_gene: TRBJ2-2
d_gene: NA
abundance: few
v_gene: TRBV15
CDR3aa: CATSRVIPGELFF
CDR3nt: TGTGCCACCAGCAGAGTGATTCCCGGGGAGCTGTTTTTT

j_gene: TRBJ1-4
d_gene: TRBD1
abundance: many
v_gene: TRBV20-1
CDR3aa: CSASVDRGAEKLFF
CDR3nt: TGCAGTGCTAGCGTCGACAGGGGCGCTGAAAAACTGTTTTTT

j_gene: TRBJ2-7
d_gene: NA
abundance: NA
v_gene: TRBV6-2/TRBV6-3
CDR3aa: CASTPETASYEQYF
CDR3nt: TGTGCCAGCACCCCAGAGACTGCCTCCTACGAGCAGTACTTC

j_gene: TRBJ2-1
d_gene: TRBD2
abundance: NA
v_gene: TRBV2
CDR3aa: CARSEALAGPIHEQFF
CDR3nt: TGTGCCAGGAGTGAGGCTCTAGCGGGCCCTATCCACGAGCAGTTCTTC